This T cell receptor (beta chain) stems from a study of cytomegalovirus exposure and HLA in healthy donors (dated by TCRdb to 2017 to 2019). In the study overall: The 500 to 800 repertoires of the first cohort and the 95 to 150 validation repertoires were produced on the same platform, according to a later analysis. A separate validation cohort of 100 to 150 different subjects was used in addition to the roughly 640-subject first cohort. High-throughput TCR immunosequencing, statistical association of individual TCRs with disease status, and machine learning were combined to predict cytomegalovirus infection status. The aim of the study was to test whether cataloging public T cell receptors could identify signatures of past pathogen exposure. What the work shows at the level of the full study, not this receptor alone: Of the cluster scores, 94% were above 0 in a later analysis, which found that TCRs clustered in the first cohort also tended to co-occur in the 130 or so validation repertoires. A total of 150 to 200 TCR beta chains were listed by the study as associated with cytomegalovirus. All 120 or so repertoires were used to score co-occurrence in the validation cohort in a later analysis, because that analysis had no HLA typing for the cohort. It was suggested by the authors that the approach could potentially be generalized to other disease states and immunological phenotypes. The classifier was reported to diagnose cytomegalovirus status with high specificity and sensitivity in both the original cohort and the validation cohort. Most TCR sequences were seen in very few donors, while some public TCRs were found in many individuals. In vitro tests confirmed that a few of the cytomegalovirus-associated TCR beta chains recognize cytomegalovirus antigens.

Trimming removed 7 bases from V and 0 bases from J, leaving 15 bases between the germline ends. CDR1 and CDR2, per the germline V gene (reference sequence), are LNHDA and SQIVND. Taken from cysteine to phenylalanine, the CDR3 has 15 residues. Kept here is only the CDR3 DNA, which spans 45 bases and is read in frame from base 1. Preparation of the library involved the immunoSEQ multiplex PCR assay. The source study handled its data this way. A statistical classification framework was built to diagnose cytomegalovirus status from the catalog of TCR beta chain sequences. TCRdb carries this immuneACCESS record with in-frame sequences only. Its versions omit some clonotypes, under half of them owing to an unresolved V gene in the studies checked, with the rest unexplained. The V and J calls and clone size come from that table; D and trimming were worked out from the DNA. Across this sample there are about 78,000 clones, with 95% to 97% seen only once. The ten most abundant clones make up about 1.6% of the sample.

The donors belonged to the validation cohort of over a hundred subjects, which was separate from the approximately 700-subject first cohort. About this clone itself: Its antigen specificity is not known. Base qualities are not recorded, but no much larger clone differs from it by a single base.

Specimen: PBMCs. Here the chain combines TRBV19 and TRBJ1-1; the D segment could be TRBD1, given 6 matching bases. This TCR derives from a man in his late teens or twenties in good health and CMV-seropositive. The CDR3 amino acid sequence is: CASTWPGGLNTEAFF. The DNA is TGTGCCAGTACTTGGCCGGGGGGGCTGAACACTGAAGCTTTCTTT.